The next 21 T cell receptor beta chains were all read from a single sample in a study of shared clonotypes between healthy human individuals. Naive CD8 cells, CD45RO-negative and positively selected for CCR7, excluded terminally differentiated effector memory CD45RA+ cells. TCRdb's copy holds only in-frame clones and misses some; the assay was immunoSEQ multiplex PCR. The data contain about 2.1 million clones, roughly 95% of them singletons. Material: naive CD8+ T cells from PBMCs. All receptors derive from a young man in good health. Some clones in this sample may be carry-over from other donors' samples.

The CDR3 region is CASAPDGGKYEQYF. The CDR3 DNA follows: TGTGCCAGCGCCCCTGACGGAGGAAAATACGAGCAGTACTTC. The V call is TRBV6-6, the J call TRBJ2-7, with D tentatively TRBD2 (5 bases). The CDR3 length is 14 residues. Germline CDR1 is MNHNY and CDR2 is SVGAGI (reference sequence). Trimming shortened V by 8 bases and J by 4 bases, and 18 bases separated the two germline ends.

V usage is TRBV7-8 and J usage is TRBJ2-1, with a tentative D call TRBD2 (6 bases). The CDR3 sequence is 16 residues long. Germline V CDR1 and CDR2: SGHVS, FQNEAQ. Trimming stripped 3 bases from V and 0 bases from J, with 12 bases between. The CDR3 here is CASSLGGSLSYNEQFF. CDR3 bases: TGTGCCAGCAGCTTGGGGGGTAGTCTCTCCTACAATGAGCAGTTCTTC.

This clone appeared once. This sequence joins TRBV2 and TRBJ2-7, with 10 nucleotides matching TRBD2. The CDR3 length is 16 residues. The V and J ends lost 6 bases and 0 bases, in that order; junction bases with no gene match: 8. The germline CDR1 and CDR2 sequences are SNHLY and FYNNEI. CDR3 loop: CASRILSGRVSYEQYF. The CDR3 nucleotides read TGTGCCAGCAGGATACTAAGCGGGAGGGTCTCCTACGAGCAGTACTTC.

The rearrangement uses TRBV9 and TRBJ1-5, with D possibly TRBD1 on 6 matching bases. The germline V gene encodes CDR1 SGDLS and CDR2 YYNGEE. The CDR3 is made up of 16 amino acids. Deletions cut 0 bases from V and 4 bases from J, with 14 bases between. The CDR3 spells CASSVDGGRGNQPQHF. The CDR3 DNA follows: TGTGCCAGCAGCGTAGACGGGGGCAGGGGTAATCAGCCCCAGCATTTT.

The sample holds one count of this clone. The chain combines TRBV27 with TRBJ1-1; 7 bases fit TRBD1. V shed 4 bases and J 3 bases; nucleotides not matched to a gene: 8. Per the germline V gene, CDR1 is MNHEY and CDR2 is SMNVEV (reference sequence). This CDR3 is 15 amino acids long. This chain's CDR3 is CASSSRQGGDTEAFF. The CDR3 DNA reads TGTGCCAGCAGTTCTAGACAGGGTGGCGACACTGAAGCTTTCTTT.

The chain carries TRBV11-2 and TRBJ2-7; 7 bases agree with TRBD1. Germline-derived CDR1 and CDR2 are SGHAT and FQNNGV. V gave up 1 base and J gave up 7 bases; unmatched junction bases: 13. This CDR3 comprises 16 residues. CDR3 coding DNA: TGTGCCAGCAGCTTAGGGGACAGAATTTTCAAGGGGGAGCAGTACTTC. Amino acid sequence: CASSLGDRIFKGEQYF.

The chain has TRBV5-1 and TRBJ2-7, with a possible D match to TRBD2 (6 bases). Germline V gene lookup returns CDR1 SGHRS and CDR2 YFSETQ. This CDR3 is 16 amino acids long. The V end lost 3 bases, the J end lost 3 bases, and 19 bases lay between the germline ends. The CDR3 here is CASSWRTTGGVYEQYF. In DNA, the CDR3 is TGCGCCAGCAGCTGGCGAACAACAGGAGGGGTCTACGAGCAGTACTTC.

The chain recombines TRBV5-1 with TRBJ2-7; 9 bases line up with TRBD1. CDR1 is SGHRS and CDR2 is YFSETQ in the germline V gene. V shed 7 bases, J shed 7 bases, and the junction held 9 bases outside the gene matches. This CDR3 comprises 13 residues. This CDR3 is CASGQGTGWEQYF. The CDR3, as DNA: TGCGCCAGCGGGCAGGGGACAGGGTGGGAGCAGTACTTC.

The gene calls are TRBV11-1 and TRBJ2-2; the match to TRBD1 covers 9 bases. V shed 1 base, J shed 7 bases, and the junction held 13 bases outside the gene matches. This CDR3 region has 18 residues. Germline V lookup: CDR1 SGHAT, CDR2 FQDESV (reference sequence). Written as DNA, the CDR3 is TGTGCCAGCAGCTTAGAGACTCGCCTACAGGGGGCGGGCGGGGAGCTGTTTTTT. Encoded protein: CASSLETRLQGAGGELFF. Full variable domain (outside the CDR3, taken from reference TRBV11-1 and TRBJ2-2): EAEVAQSPRYKITEKSQAVAFWCDPISGHATLYWYRQILGQGPELLVQFQDESVVDDSQLPKDRFSAERLKGVDSTLKIQPAELGDSAMYLCASSLETRLQGAGGELFFGEGSRLTVL.

The rearrangement uses TRBV27 and TRBJ2-3, with no clear D. Germline CDR1 MNHEY, CDR2 SMNVEV (reference sequence). The V end lost 3 bases, the J end lost 6 bases, and 10 bases lay between the germline ends. The CDR3 contains 13 residues. The CDR3 sequence is CASSFVPQDTQYF. CDR3 nucleotides: TGTGCCAGCAGTTTTGTGCCCCAGGATACGCAGTATTTT.

This chain uses TRBV2 with TRBJ1-3; a possible D gene is TRBD1 (5 bases). The V end lost 5 bases, the J end lost 1 base, and 12 bases lay between the germline ends. In germline, CDR1 is SNHLY, CDR2 FYNNEI. This CDR3 spans 15 amino acids. The CDR3 coding sequence is TGTGCCAGCAGTAATGCCAGGGTTTCTGGAAACACCATATATTTT. Its protein product is CASSNARVSGNTIYF.

This chain joins TRBV7-9 and TRBJ1-4, with no clear D. CDR3 size: 14 residues. CDR1 is SEHNR and CDR2 is FQNEAQ in the germline V gene (reference sequence). V lost 1 base and J lost 8, with 11 bases in between. The CDR3 region has the DNA TGTGCCAGCAGCTTAGAGGCGACGAGGGAAAAACTGTTTTTT. Translation: CASSLEATREKLFF.

The V call is TRBV27, the J call TRBJ2-1, with unresolved D. The germline V and J ends were trimmed by 6 bases and 5 bases, with 5 bases remaining between them. CDR1 and CDR2 (germline): MNHEY, SMNVEV (reference sequence). This CDR3 is built from 11 residues. This CDR3 is CASRTHNEQFF. CDR3 in DNA: TGTGCCAGCAGGACCCACAATGAGCAGTTCTTC.

This clone appeared once. The DNA of the CDR3 is TGCGCCAGCAGCTTGGAGGTCGTGGGGTTACCGGTTGGCACCGGGGAGCTGTTTTTT. As protein: CASSLEVVGLPVGTGELFF. The gene calls are TRBV5-1 and TRBJ2-2; D remains ambiguous. Germline V lookup: CDR1 SGHRS, CDR2 YFSETQ. The CDR3 spans 19 residues. Trimming stripped 0 bases from V and 4 bases from J, with 22 bases between.

This clone has just a few counts. The CDR3 is CASSFLRGSNTEAFF. The CDR3 nucleotides are TGTGCCAGCAGCTTCCTAAGGGGAAGCAACACTGAAGCTTTCTTT. The rearrangement links TRBV14 to TRBJ1-1; the D gene is possibly TRBD1 (5 bases). Deletions cut 5 bases from V and 2 bases from J, with 15 bases between. This CDR3 has 15 residues. CDR1 is SGHDN, CDR2 FVKESK, per germline. The full variable domain, in which reference TRBV14 and TRBJ1-1 provide the parts outside the CDR3, is EAGVTQFPSHSVIEKGQTVTLRCDPISGHDNLYWYRRVMGKEIKFLLHFVKESKQDESGMPNNRFLAERTGGTYSTLKVQPAELEDSGVYFCASSFLRGSNTEAFFGQGTRLTVV.

The rearrangement links TRBV4-3 to TRBJ1-2; 7 bases align to TRBD1. The CDR3 loop spans 15 amino acids. The V segment lost 1 base and the J segment 2 bases; nucleotides outside the gene matches: 4. The germline V gene has CDR1 LGHNA and CDR2 YSLEER. CDR3 sequence: CASSQGGGANYGYTF. The DNA of the CDR3 is TGCGCCAGCAGCCAAGGAGGGGGCGCGAACTATGGCTACACCTTC.

The rearrangement links TRBV7-9 to TRBJ1-3; D not resolved. This CDR3 comprises 18 residues. Germline V lookup: CDR1 SEHNR, CDR2 FQNEAQ (reference sequence). V shed 11 bases and J shed 0 bases, with 26 bases lying between them. CDR3 sequence reads: CAVIPRLVQTRSGNTIYF. In DNA, the CDR3 is TGTGCCGTGATTCCCCGGCTAGTTCAAACCCGCTCTGGAAACACCATATATTTT.

The genes are TRBV27 and TRBJ2-7, with D possibly being TRBD1 (6 bases). Germline CDR1 MNHEY, CDR2 SMNVEV (reference sequence). With 7 bases removed from V and 0 bases from J, the gap between germline ends came to 13 bases. The length of the CDR3 is 14 residues. This CDR3 reads CASKQGLSSYEQYF. The CDR3, as DNA: TGTGCCAGCAAACAGGGCCTGAGCTCCTACGAGCAGTACTTC.

V and J are TRBV6-5 and TRBJ2-1; tentative D call: TRBD2 (5 bases). The V and J ends lost 4 bases and 4 bases respectively, with 17 bases between them. The CDR3 covers 16 residues. The germline CDR1 and CDR2 sequences are MNHEY and SVGAGI. CDR3: CASSFLGVARYNEQFF. As DNA, the CDR3 is TGTGCCAGCAGTTTCCTCGGGGTAGCGCGGTACAATGAGCAGTTCTTC.

The V call is TRBV12-5, the J call TRBJ1-1, with 9 nucleotides matching TRBD1. This CDR3 is 13 amino acids long. Germline CDR1 and CDR2: LGHNT and FRNRAP. J gave up 6 bases and V 5 bases, and 4 bases lay outside the gene matches. Here the CDR3 DNA reads TGTGCTAGTGGTCCGGACAGGGGAGCTGAAGCTTTCTTT. Amino acid sequence: CASGPDRGAEAFF.

The sample holds one count of this clone. Additional DNA sequences in this sample encode the identical CDR3. V and J are TRBV7-9 and TRBJ1-1; D might be TRBD1 (5 bases). The CDR3 extends over 12 amino acids. Per germline, CDR1 SEHNR and CDR2 FQNEAQ (reference sequence). Between the trimmed V and J ends, which lost 2 bases and 6 bases, there was a span of 7 bases. The CDR3 DNA reads as TGTGCCAGCAGCTTATTGGGGGCTGAAGCTTTCTTT. Protein sequence: CASSLLGAEAFF.